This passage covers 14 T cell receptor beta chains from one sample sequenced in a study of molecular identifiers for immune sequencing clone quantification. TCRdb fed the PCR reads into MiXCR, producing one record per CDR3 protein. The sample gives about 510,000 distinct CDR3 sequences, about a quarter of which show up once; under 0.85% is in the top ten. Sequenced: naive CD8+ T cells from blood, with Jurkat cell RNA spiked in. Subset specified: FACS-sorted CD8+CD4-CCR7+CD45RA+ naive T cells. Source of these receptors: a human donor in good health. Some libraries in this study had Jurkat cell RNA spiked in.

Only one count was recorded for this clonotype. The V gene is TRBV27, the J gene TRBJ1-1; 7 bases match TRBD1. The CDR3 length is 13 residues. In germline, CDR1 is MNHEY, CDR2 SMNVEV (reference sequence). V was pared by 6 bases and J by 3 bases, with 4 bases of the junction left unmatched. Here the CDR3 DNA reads TGTGCCAGCAGAACAGGGGCGGACACTGAAGCTTTCTTT. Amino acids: CASRTGADTEAFF.

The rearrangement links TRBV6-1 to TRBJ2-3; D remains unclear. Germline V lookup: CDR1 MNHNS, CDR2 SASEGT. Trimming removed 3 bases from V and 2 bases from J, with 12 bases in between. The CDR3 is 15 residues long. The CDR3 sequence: CASSDETGLTDTQYF. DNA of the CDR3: TGTGCCAGCAGTGACGAGACGGGCCTCACAGATACGCAGTATTTT.

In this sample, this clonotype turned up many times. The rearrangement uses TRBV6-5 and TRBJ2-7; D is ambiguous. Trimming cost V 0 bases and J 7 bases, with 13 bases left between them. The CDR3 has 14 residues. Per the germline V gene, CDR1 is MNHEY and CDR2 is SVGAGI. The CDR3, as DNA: TGTGCCAGCAGTTACTCTTCGTCGCGCCGGGAGCAGTACTTC. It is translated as CASSYSSSRREQYF.

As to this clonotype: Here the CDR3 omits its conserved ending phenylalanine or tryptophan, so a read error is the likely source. The CDR3 DNA reads as TGTGCCACCAGCAGAGATCTGGGGACTAGTTCTAAGACCCAGTACTCC. Amino acid sequence: CATSRDLGTSSKTQYS. The rearrangement links TRBV15 to TRBJ2-5; TRBD2 agrees at 8 bases. Germline-derived CDR1 and CDR2 are LNHNV and YYDKDF (reference sequence). The V and J ends lost 0 bases and 6 bases, in that order; junction bases with no gene match: 9. This CDR3 has 16 amino acids.

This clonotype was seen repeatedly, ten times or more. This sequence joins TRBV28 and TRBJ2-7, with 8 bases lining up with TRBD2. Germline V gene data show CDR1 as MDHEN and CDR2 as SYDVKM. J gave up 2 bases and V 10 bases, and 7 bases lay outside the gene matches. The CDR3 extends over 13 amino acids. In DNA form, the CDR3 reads TGTGCCATCGGGGGGGGGGCCCCCTACGAGCAGTACTTC. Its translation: CAIGGGAPYEQYF.

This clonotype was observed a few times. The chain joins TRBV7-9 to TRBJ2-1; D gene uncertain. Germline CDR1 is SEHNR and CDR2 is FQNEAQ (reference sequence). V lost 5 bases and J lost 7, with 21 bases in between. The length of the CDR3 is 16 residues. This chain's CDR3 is CASSPATGTNENEQFF. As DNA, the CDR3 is TGTGCCAGCAGCCCAGCCACCGGAACTAACGAAAATGAGCAGTTCTTC.

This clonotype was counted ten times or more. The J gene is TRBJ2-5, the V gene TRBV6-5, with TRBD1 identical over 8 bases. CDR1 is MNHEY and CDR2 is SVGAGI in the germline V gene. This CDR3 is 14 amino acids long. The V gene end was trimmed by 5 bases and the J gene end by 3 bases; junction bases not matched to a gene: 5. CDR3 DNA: TGTGCCAGCAGTCAATGGACAGGGAAAGAGACCCAGTACTTC. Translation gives CASSQWTGKETQYF.

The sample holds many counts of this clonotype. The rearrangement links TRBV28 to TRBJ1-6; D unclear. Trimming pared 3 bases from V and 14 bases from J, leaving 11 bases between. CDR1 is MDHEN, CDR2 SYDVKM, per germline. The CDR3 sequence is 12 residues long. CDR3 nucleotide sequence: TGTGCCAGCAGTTTGTCCCGCGAGACCCTCCACTTT. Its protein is CASSLSRETLHF.

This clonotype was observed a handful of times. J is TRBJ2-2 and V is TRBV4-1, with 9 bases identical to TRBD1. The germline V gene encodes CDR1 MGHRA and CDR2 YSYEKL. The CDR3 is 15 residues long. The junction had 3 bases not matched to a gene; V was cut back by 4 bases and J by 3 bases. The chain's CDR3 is CASSPGQGYTGELFF. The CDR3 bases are TGCGCCAGCAGCCCCGGACAGGGGTACACCGGGGAGCTGTTTTTT.

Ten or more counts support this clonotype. In nucleotides, the CDR3 is TGTGCCAGCAGCTGGGGAGGGGATGGAGCTTTCTTT. Protein product: CASSWGGDGAFF. The chain couples TRBV7-9 to TRBJ1-1; possibly TRBD1 for D (5 bases). V lost 4 bases and J 10 bases, leaving 13 bases between the germline ends. Germline-derived CDR1 and CDR2 are SEHNR and FQNEAQ (reference sequence). This CDR3 has 12 amino acids.

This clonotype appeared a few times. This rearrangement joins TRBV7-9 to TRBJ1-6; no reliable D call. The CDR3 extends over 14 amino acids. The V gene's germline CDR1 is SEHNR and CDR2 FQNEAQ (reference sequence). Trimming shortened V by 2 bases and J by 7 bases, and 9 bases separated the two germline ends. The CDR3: CASSLRQANSPLHF. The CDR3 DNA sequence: TGTGCCAGCAGCTTAAGGCAGGCCAATTCACCCCTCCACTTT.

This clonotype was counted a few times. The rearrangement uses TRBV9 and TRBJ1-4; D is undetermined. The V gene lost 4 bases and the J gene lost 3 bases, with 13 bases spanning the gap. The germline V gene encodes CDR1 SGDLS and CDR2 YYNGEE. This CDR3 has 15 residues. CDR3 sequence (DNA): TGTGCCAGCAGCCCCGTGGGCACTGCTAATGAAAAACTGTTTTTT. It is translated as CASSPVGTANEKLFF.

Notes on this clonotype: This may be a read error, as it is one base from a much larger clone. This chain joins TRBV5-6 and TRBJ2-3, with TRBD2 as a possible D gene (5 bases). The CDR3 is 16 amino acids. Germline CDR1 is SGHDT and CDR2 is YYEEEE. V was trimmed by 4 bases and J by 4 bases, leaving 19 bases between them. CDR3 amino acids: CASSLKSGYFADTQYF. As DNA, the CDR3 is TGTGCCAGCAGCCTAAAAAGCGGCTATTTCGCAGATACGCAGTATTTT.

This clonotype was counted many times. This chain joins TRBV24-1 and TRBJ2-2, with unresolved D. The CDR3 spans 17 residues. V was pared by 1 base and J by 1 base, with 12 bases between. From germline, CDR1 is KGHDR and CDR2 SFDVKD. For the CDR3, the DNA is TGTGCCACCAGTGATTTCTCCGAGCGTGTGAACACCGGGGAGCTGTTTTTT. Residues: CATSDFSERVNTGELFF.